This TCR beta chain was profiled in a study of cytotoxic CD8 clonotypes in ibrutinib-treated CLL. In the study overall: Patients gave response samples after a median 12 months of treatment, range 6 to 36.

Study findings and constraints: Upon ibrutinib response clonality rose, and upon progression it fell back toward baseline.

Investigators sought sequencing depths of between 1 in 200,000 and 1 in 1 million T cells. This table comes from immunoSEQ multiplex PCR, and its TCRdb copy is limited to in-frame clones, with some not included. The table has 35,000 to 55,000 clones, under 75% seen once. TCR beta library input comprised roughly 1.9 micrograms of genomic DNA from cryopreserved PBMCs. This clone occurred a few times. Its matching antigen is unknown. The TCR was taken from a human donor with chronic lymphocytic leukemia. The sequences come from PBMCs, collected after 12 months of ibrutinib treatment.

Written as DNA, the CDR3 is TGTGCCAGCTCCGGGCGGGACAACTATGGCTACACCTTC. Its translation is CASSGRDNYGYTF. The J gene is TRBJ1-2, the V gene TRBV18; tentative D call: TRBD1 (5 bases). The germline gives CDR1 KGHSH, CDR2 LQKENI. The V end lost 6 bases, the J end lost 2 bases, and 10 bases lay between the germline ends. This CDR3 region has 13 residues.